The following is a T cell receptor beta chain sequence with its context. Antigen unknown. Patients had resection in Japan or China between the mid-2010s and the late 2010s. Two lung cancer pathologists independently confirmed each histologic diagnosis. The data derive from a study of immune evolution from preneoplasia to lung adenocarcinoma. Study-level results: Clonality was highest in normal lung, lower in later-stage lesions apparently. Normal lung had the highest top T cell clone frequencies.

The protocol was immunoSEQ multiplex PCR, while the TCRdb copy is restricted to in-frame clones and leaves out a portion. The table records 4,500 to 6,000 clones, roughly 79% of them present only once. Trimming took 1 base from V and 5 from J; bases not matched to a gene: 11. There are 16 residues in the CDR3. Germline V lookup: CDR1 MGHRA, CDR2 YSYEKL. Input material: FFPE adjacent normal lung tissue. The chain links TRBV4-1 to TRBJ2-7; 7 positions agree with TRBD1. The source is an older donor with lung adenocarcinoma. The CDR3: CASSQVLGLTGDEQYF. The CDR3, as DNA: TGCGCCAGCAGCCAAGTCCTAGGATTAACAGGGGACGAGCAGTACTTC.